This TCR beta chain was sequenced for a study of shared clonotypes between healthy human individuals. The overall study: For every donor, three CD4 naive, three CD4 memory, two CD8 naive and one CD8 memory plates were used.

Trimming cost V 5 bases and J 3 bases; bases outside gene matches: 5. The CDR3 runs 14 residues. Germline CDR1 and CDR2: MNHEY and SVGAGI. Assay: immunoSEQ multiplex PCR; the TCRdb copy retains only in-frame clones and omits some. The profile shows roughly 2 million clones, 90% to 96% of them singletons. Division of CD4+ cells produced a CD45RA+ naive subset and a CD45RA-negative memory subset. Study-wide findings and caveats: Shared across a few donors were around 5% of the naive CD4 clonotypes. The genetic and exposure-history diversity represented was limited by few donors.

Details on this clone: Its target is unknown.

The sample comprised naive CD4+ T cells sorted from blood. The subset here: CD45RA+ positively selected. The V gene is TRBV6-5, the J gene TRBJ2-5; 8 bases map to TRBD1. This receptor was identified in a young man in good health. In nucleotides, the CDR3 is TGTGCCAGCAGTGAGGACAGGGCCAAAGAGACCCAGTACTTC. This translates into CASSEDRAKETQYF.